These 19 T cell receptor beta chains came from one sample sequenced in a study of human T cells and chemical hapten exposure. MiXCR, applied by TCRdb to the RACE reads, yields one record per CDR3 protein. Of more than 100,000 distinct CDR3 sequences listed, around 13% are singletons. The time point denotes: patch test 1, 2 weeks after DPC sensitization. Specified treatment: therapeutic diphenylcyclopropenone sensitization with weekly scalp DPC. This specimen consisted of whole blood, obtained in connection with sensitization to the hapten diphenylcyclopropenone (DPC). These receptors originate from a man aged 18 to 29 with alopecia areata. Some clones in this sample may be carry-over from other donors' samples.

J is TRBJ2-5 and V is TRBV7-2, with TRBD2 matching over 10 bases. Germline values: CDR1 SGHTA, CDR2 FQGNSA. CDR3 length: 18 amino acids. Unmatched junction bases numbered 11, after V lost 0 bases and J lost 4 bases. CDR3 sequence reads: CASSLAAQRGGSRETQYF. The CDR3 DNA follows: TGTGCCAGCAGCTTAGCCGCCCAGCGGGGGGGCTCGAGAGAGACCCAGTACTTC.

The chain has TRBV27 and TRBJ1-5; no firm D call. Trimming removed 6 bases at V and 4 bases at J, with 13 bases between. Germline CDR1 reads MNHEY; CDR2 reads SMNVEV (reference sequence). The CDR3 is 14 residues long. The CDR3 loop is CASRRALLNQPQHF. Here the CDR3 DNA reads TGTGCCAGCAGGCGGGCGCTGCTGAATCAGCCCCAGCATTTT.

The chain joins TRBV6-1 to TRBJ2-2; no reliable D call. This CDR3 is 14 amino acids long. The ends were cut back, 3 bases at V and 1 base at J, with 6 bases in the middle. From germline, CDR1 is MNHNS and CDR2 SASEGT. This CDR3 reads CASSDQLNTGELFF. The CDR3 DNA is TGTGCCAGCAGTGACCAGTTGAACACCGGGGAGCTGTTTTTT.

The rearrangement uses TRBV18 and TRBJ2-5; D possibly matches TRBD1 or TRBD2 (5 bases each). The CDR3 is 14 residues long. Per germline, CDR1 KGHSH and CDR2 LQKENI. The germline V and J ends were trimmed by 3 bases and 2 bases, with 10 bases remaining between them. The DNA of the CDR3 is TGTGCCAGCTCACCCCGGGACGGACAAGAGACCCAGTACTTC. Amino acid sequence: CASSPRDGQETQYF.

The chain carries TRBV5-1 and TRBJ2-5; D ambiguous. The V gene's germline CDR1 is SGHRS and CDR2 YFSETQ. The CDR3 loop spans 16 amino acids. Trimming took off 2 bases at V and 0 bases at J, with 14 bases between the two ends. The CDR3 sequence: CASSFLRLGYQETQYF. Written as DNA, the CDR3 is TGCGCCAGCAGCTTTCTAAGGCTGGGGTACCAAGAGACCCAGTACTTC.

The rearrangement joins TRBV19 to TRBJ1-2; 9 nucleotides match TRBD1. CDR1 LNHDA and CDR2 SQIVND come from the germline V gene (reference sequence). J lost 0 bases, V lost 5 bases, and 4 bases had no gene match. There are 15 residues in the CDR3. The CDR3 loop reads CASSDRTGANYGYTF. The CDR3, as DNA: TGTGCCAGTAGTGATCGGACAGGGGCTAACTATGGCTACACCTTC. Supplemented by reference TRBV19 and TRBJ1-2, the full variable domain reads DGGITQSPKYLFRKEGQNVTLSCEQNLNHDAMYWYRQDPGQGLRLIYYSQIVNDFQKGDIAEGYSVSREKKESFPLTVTSAQKNPTAFYLCASSDRTGANYGYTFGSGTRLTVV.

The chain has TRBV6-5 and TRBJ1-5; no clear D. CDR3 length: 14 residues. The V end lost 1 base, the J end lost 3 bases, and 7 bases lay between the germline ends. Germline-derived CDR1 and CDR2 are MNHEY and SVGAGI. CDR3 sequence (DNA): TGTGCCAGCAGTTACTTGGGAAACAATCAGCCCCAGCATTTT. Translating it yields CASSYLGNNQPQHF.

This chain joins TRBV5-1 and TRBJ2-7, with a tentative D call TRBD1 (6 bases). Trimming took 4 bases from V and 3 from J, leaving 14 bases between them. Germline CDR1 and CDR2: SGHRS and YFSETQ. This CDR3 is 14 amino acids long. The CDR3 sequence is CASSGGVLLYEQYF. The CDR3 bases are TGCGCCAGCAGCGGGGGCGTCCTCCTCTACGAGCAGTACTTC.

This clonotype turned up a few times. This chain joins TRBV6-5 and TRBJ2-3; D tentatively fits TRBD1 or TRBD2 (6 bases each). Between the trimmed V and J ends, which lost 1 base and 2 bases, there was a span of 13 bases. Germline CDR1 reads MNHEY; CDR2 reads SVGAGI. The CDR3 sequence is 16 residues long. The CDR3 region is CASSYYTGGPTDTQYF. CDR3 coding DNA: TGTGCCAGCAGTTACTACACCGGGGGCCCCACAGATACGCAGTATTTT.

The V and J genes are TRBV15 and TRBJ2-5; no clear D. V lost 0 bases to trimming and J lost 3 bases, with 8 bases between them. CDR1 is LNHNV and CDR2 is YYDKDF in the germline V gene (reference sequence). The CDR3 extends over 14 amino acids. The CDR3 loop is CATSRDPAKETQYF. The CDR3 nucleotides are TGTGCCACCAGCAGAGACCCCGCAAAAGAGACCCAGTACTTC.

CDR3 in DNA: TGTGCCAGCAGCTTAGCCCCTTGGGGGAGGGCTAATGAAAAACTGTTTTTT. Protein product: CASSLAPWGRANEKLFF. This chain links TRBV7-2 with TRBJ1-4; maybe TRBD1 (5 bases). The CDR3 is made up of 17 amino acids. Between the trimmed V and J ends, which lost 0 bases and 3 bases, there was a span of 14 bases. Germline V CDR1 and CDR2: SGHTA, FQGNSA.

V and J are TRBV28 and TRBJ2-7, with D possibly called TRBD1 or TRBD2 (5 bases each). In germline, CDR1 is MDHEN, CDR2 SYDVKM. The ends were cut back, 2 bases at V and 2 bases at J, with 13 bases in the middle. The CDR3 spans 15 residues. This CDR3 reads CASSLAGRVTYEQYF. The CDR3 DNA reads TGTGCCAGCAGTTTAGCGGGCAGGGTGACCTACGAGCAGTACTTC.

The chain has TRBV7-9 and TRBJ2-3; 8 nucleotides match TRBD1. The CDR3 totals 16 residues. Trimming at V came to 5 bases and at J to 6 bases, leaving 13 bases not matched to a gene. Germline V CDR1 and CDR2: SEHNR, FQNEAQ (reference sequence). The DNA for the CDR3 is TGTGCCAGCAGCCGAACGGACAGGGCAATGGGGGATACGCAGTATTTT. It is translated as CASSRTDRAMGDTQYF.

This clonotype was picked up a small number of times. The chain's CDR3 is CASSPTQESSYNSPLHF. The CDR3 DNA follows: TGTGCCAGCTCACCGACACAGGAGAGCTCCTATAATTCACCCCTCCACTTT. This rearrangement joins TRBV18 to TRBJ1-6; perhaps TRBD1 as D (5 bases). Germline lookup yields CDR1 KGHSH and CDR2 LQKENI. This CDR3 has 17 residues. V was shortened by 3 bases and J by 0 bases, with 12 bases between the two germline ends.

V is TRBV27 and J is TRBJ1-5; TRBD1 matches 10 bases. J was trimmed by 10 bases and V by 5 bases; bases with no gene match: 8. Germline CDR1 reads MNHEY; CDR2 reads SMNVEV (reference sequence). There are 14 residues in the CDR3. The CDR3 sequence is CASSHGDRGGPQHF. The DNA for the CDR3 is TGTGCCAGCAGTCACGGGGACAGGGGAGGCCCCCAGCATTTT.

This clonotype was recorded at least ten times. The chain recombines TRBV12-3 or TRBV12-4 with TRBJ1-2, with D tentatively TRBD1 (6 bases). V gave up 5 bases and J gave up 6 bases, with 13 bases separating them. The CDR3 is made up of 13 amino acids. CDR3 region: CASSPGGANGYTF. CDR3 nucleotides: TGTGCCAGCAGTCCCGGGGGGGCCAATGGCTACACCTTC.

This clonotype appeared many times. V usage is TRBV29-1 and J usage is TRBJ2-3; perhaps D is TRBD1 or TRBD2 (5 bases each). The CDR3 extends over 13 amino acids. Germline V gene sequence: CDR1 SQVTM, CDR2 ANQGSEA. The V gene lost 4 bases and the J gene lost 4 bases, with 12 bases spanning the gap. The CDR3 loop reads CSVGPRGPDTQYF. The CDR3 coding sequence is TGCAGCGTTGGACCAAGGGGACCAGATACGCAGTATTTT.

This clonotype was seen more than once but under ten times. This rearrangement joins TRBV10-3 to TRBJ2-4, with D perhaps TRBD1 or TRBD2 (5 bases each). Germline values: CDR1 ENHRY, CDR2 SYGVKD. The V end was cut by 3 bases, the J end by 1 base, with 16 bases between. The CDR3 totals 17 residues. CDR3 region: CAISDGRWGSAKNIQYF. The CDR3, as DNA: TGTGCCATCAGTGATGGACGGTGGGGGTCGGCCAAAAACATTCAGTACTTC.

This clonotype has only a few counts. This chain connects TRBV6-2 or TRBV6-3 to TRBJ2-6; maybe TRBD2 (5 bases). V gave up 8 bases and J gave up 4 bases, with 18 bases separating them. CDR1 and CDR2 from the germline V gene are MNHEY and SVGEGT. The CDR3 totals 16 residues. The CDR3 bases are TGTGCCAGCCCGCCCTACGAGGGCGCCGGGGCCAACGTCCTGACTTTC. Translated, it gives CASPPYEGAGANVLTF.